Each of the 4 T cell receptor beta chains below was sequenced from the same sample in a study of Ad26.COV2.S vaccination and SARS-CoV-2 variants. Using immunoSEQ multiplex PCR, the repertoire was profiled, and TCRdb retains in-frame clones only, with some absent. In the table there are 350,000 to 400,000 clones, over 75% of which are singletons. As to treatment: roughly 19 received Ad26.COV2.S at low or high dose, single or two shots; 5 received placebo; per-sample allocation not given. Repertoires come from day 63 after the first vaccine or placebo injection. The sequenced sample was peripheral blood, obtained in a trial of Ad26.COV2.S vaccine versus placebo. These receptor sequences come from a person between 18 and 65 years old who received the Ad26.COV2.S COVID-19 vaccine or a placebo.

The rearrangement links TRBV29-1 to TRBJ1-2, with unresolved D. Germline CDR1 SQVTM, CDR2 ANQGSEA. The germline V and J ends were trimmed by 3 bases and 8 bases, with 10 bases remaining between them. There are 11 residues in the CDR3. The CDR3: CSVDGRWGYTF. The CDR3 region has the DNA TGCAGCGTTGATGGTCGGTGGGGCTACACCTTC.

V usage is TRBV5-1 and J usage is TRBJ1-1; D not resolved. The CDR3 loop spans 11 amino acids. Trimming shortened V by 8 bases and J by 2 bases, and 7 bases separated the two germline ends. In germline, CDR1 is SGHRS, CDR2 YFSETQ. CDR3 bases: TGCGCCAGTACAGATAACACTGAAGCTTTCTTT. Its translation: CASTDNTEAFF. The variable domain in full, completed from reference TRBV5-1 and TRBJ1-1, reads KAGVTQTPRYLIKTRGQQVTLSCSPISGHRSVSWYQQTPGQGLQFLFEYFSETQRNKGNFPGRFSGRQFSNSRSEMNVSTLELGDSALYLCASTDNTEAFFGQGTRLTVV.

A single count supports this clone. The chain recombines TRBV19 with TRBJ2-7; 7 bases are shared with TRBD1. Germline loops: CDR1 LNHDA, CDR2 SQIVND (reference sequence). The CDR3 is 14 residues long. With V trimmed by 2 bases and J by 2 bases, 3 bases remained unmatched. CDR3 DNA: TGTGCCAGTAGTATATCCGGGACAGCCTACGAGCAGTACTTC. It is translated as CASSISGTAYEQYF.

The chain couples TRBV21-1 to TRBJ1-2; TRBD1 is taken as the D call from the table, unchecked against the DNA. TRBV21-1 is deemed a pseudogene. The CDR3 length is 15 residues. CDR3 sequence reads: CASSNGSRGAWGYTF. CDR3 nucleotide sequence: TGTGCCAGCAGCAATGGGTCCAGGGGCGCGTGGGGCTACACCTTC.